Below, one T cell receptor beta chain is given with its context. Trimming pared 0 bases from V and 4 bases from J, leaving 12 bases between. Germline CDR1 reads MGHRA; CDR2 reads YSYEKL. This CDR3 region has 15 residues. This specimen belongs to a study of blood T cell repertoires in COVID-19. Study in general: Sample material is recorded as cDNA or gDNA derived from T cells, B-cell-depleted T cells, or PBMCs.

Participants' own reports of clinical history determined their cohort assignment. Sequencing used immunoSEQ multiplex PCR; TCRdb keeps in-frame clones, though not all of them. There are 210,000 or so clones in the sample; 70% to 90% occur only once, and less than 8% lies in the top ten. This TCR was recovered from a woman aged 40 to 49 with acute COVID-19. The rearrangement uses TRBV4-1 and TRBJ1-2, with TRBD1 as a possible D gene (6 bases). Source material: PBMCs or T cells enriched from blood (not recorded which). Here the CDR3 reads CASSQEAGRGYGYTF. The CDR3 nucleotides are TGCGCCAGCAGCCAAGAGGCAGGCAGGGGCTATGGCTACACCTTC.